Reported below is one T cell receptor beta chain. CDR3 length: 16 residues. V was clipped by 4 bases and J by 0 bases, with 15 bases between them. CDR1 SGHDT and CDR2 YYEEEE come from the germline V gene. Using immunoSEQ multiplex PCR, the repertoire was profiled, and TCRdb retains in-frame clones only, with some absent. This table has about 160,000 clones, 85% to 90% appearing once. This record belongs to a study of cytomegalovirus exposure and HLA in healthy donors. This sequence originates from a woman aged 18-29 years in good health and CMV-seropositive. What was sequenced was PBMCs. The V gene is TRBV5-6, the J gene TRBJ2-3, with D possibly matching TRBD1 (6 bases). As DNA, the CDR3 is TGTGCCAGCAGCCAGAAGACAGGCCCTAGCACAGATACGCAGTATTTT. The encoded protein is CASSQKTGPSTDTQYF.